The T cell receptor (beta chain) described here comes from a study of blood T cell repertoires in COVID-19. Method: immunoSEQ multiplex PCR; TCRdb's copy keeps in-frame clones and lacks some. The repertoire holds approximately 400,000 clones, more than 75% seen once, with 1.3% in the top ten. Allocation to cohorts depended on clinical history reported by the participants. Trimming cost V 4 bases and J 9 bases; bases outside gene matches: 11. Germline CDR1 reads SNHLY; CDR2 reads FYNNEI. CDR3 length: 15 amino acids. The source material was PBMCs or T cells enriched from blood (not recorded which). The chain is built from TRBV2 and TRBJ1-5; TRBD1 matches 8 bases. The sequence came from a man younger than 45 who had recovered from COVID-19. CDR3 nucleotide sequence: TGTGCCAGCAGTGCCGACAGGGGTAGATCGTGGCCCCAGCATTTT. As protein: CASSADRGRSWPQHF.